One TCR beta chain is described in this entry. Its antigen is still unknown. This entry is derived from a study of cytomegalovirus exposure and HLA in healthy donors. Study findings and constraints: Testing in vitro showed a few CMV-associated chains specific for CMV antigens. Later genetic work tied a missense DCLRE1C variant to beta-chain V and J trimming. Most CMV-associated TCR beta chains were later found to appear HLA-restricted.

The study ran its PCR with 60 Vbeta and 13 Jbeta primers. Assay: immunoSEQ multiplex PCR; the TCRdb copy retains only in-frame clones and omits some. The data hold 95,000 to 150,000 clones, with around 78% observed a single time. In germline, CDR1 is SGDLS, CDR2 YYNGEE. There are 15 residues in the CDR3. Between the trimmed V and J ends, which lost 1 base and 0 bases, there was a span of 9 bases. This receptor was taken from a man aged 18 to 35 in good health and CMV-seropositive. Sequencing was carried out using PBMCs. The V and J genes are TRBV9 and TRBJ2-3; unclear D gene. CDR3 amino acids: CASSVLASSTDTQYF. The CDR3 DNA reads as TGTGCCAGCAGCGTATTAGCCTCTAGCACAGATACGCAGTATTTT. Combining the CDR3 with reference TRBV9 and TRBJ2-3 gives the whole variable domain DSGVTQTPKHLITATGQRVTLRCSPRSGDLSVYWYQQSLDQGLQFLIQYYNGEERAKGNILERFSAQQFPDLHSELNLSSLELGDSALYFCASSVLASSTDTQYFGPGTRLTVL.